Listed here are 17 T cell receptor beta chains from one sample, sequenced in a study of post-analysis software for immune sequencing data. The antigens of these receptors remain unknown. Prepared TCR beta cDNA libraries contained unique molecular identifiers. TCRdb re-analysed the PCR reads in MiXCR, keeping a single row per CDR3 protein. Of 750,000 to 950,000 distinct CDR3 sequences listed, around 50% are singletons. The study's findings and limits: In patients, TRBV5-6, TRBV5-1 and TRBV20-1 belonged to four or five TRBV segments found more frequently than in controls.

The sequencing input was blood. These receptors were obtained from a girl between 5 and 17 years old with multiple sclerosis.

This clonotype was seen only a few times. The junction shows a germline mismatch at one end, possibly a read error. This CDR3 is CASSQGTLSSQPQHF. For the CDR3, the DNA is TGCGCCAGCAGCCAGGGGACGCTCAGCAGTCAGCCCCAGCATTTT. The chain couples TRBV4-1 to TRBJ1-5; possible D gene TRBD1, 5 bases. CDR1 and CDR2 from the germline V gene are MGHRA and YSYEKL. This CDR3 has 15 residues.

The rearrangement links TRBV7-2 to TRBJ2-1; 8 bases are shared with TRBD2. Losses at the gene ends were 3 bases for V and 8 bases for J; bases not matched to a gene: 6. The germline CDR1 and CDR2 sequences are SGHTA and FQGNSA. The CDR3 sequence is 14 residues long. The CDR3 sequence is CASSFPGGFDEQFF. DNA for the CDR3: TGTGCCAGCAGCTTTCCGGGGGGGTTCGATGAGCAGTTCTTC.

The CDR3 coding sequence is TGCAGCGGCCGGGGGGGGACAGGGGGCCACTACGAGCAGTACTTC. It yields the protein CSGRGGTGGHYEQYF. The gene calls are TRBV29-1 and TRBJ2-7; 12 nucleotides agree with TRBD1. Losses at the gene ends were 7 bases for V and 3 bases for J; bases not matched to a gene: 10. Germline V gene sequence: CDR1 SQVTM, CDR2 ANQGSEA. The CDR3 consists of 15 residues.

This clonotype was observed a handful of times. This chain joins TRBV20-1 and TRBJ2-7; 11 nucleotides align to TRBD1. The CDR3 spans 15 residues. Per germline, CDR1 DFQATT and CDR2 SNEGSKA (reference sequence). Trimming cost V 3 bases and J 5 bases; bases outside gene matches: 9. The CDR3 region has the DNA TGCAGTGCTAGTGGAGGACAGGGGGCGCTGGACGAGCAGTACTTC. Its translation: CSASGGQGALDEQYF.

CDR3 loop: CSARSPQPGRYEQYF. The CDR3 region has the DNA TGCAGTGCTAGAAGCCCACAGCCCGGGAGGTACGAGCAGTACTTC. The V gene is TRBV20-1, the J gene TRBJ2-7, with TRBD2 matching over 7 bases. Losses at the gene ends were 2 bases for V and 4 bases for J; bases not matched to a gene: 11. The germline V gene encodes CDR1 DFQATT and CDR2 SNEGSKA (reference sequence). There are 15 residues in the CDR3.

The count of this clonotype is one. Compared with germline, one end of the junction differs, possibly owing to a read error. The chain uses TRBV7-8 and TRBJ2-3, with D possibly matching TRBD1 (7 bases). The CDR3 covers 14 residues. Germline CDR1 is SGHVS and CDR2 is FQNEAQ. Here the CDR3 reads CASSVRQGGDTQYF. CDR3 sequence (DNA): TGTGCCAGCAGCGTCAGACAGGGAGGCGATACACAGTATTTT.

The chain joins TRBV5-1 to TRBJ2-1, with D uncertain. The V end was cut by 1 base, the J end by 5 bases, with 13 bases between. The CDR3 totals 15 residues. Germline V CDR1 and CDR2: SGHRS, YFSETQ. The CDR3 region has the DNA TGCGCCAGCAGCTTGAGGCTAGTGCTTGACAATGAGCAGTTCTTC. Amino acids: CASSLRLVLDNEQFF.

The CDR3 spells CASSLEGLGGSYNSPLHF. Written as DNA, the CDR3 is TGCGCCAGCAGCTTGGAAGGTCTCGGGGGATCCTATAATTCACCCCTCCACTTT. This chain uses TRBV5-1 with TRBJ1-6; D perhaps matches TRBD1 (5 bases). The CDR3 runs 18 residues. Trimming removed 0 bases at V and 1 base at J, with 14 bases between. Germline V gene data show CDR1 as SGHRS and CDR2 as YFSETQ.

A few counts support this clonotype. The V call is TRBV25-1, the J call TRBJ2-7; 9 bases match TRBD2. J lost 4 bases, V lost 2 bases, and 9 bases had no gene match. The germline V gene encodes CDR1 MGHDK and CDR2 SYGVNS. The CDR3 sequence is 16 residues long. In DNA, the CDR3 is TGTGCCAGCAGTGAAGGAGCGGGACTAGCCCATTACGAGCAGTACTTC. It specifies CASSEGAGLAHYEQYF.

The chain carries TRBV5-1 and TRBJ2-5; D perhaps matches TRBD1 (6 bases). Near its end, the DNA agrees better with TRBJ2-7, so the J call may be wrong. Germline V CDR1 and CDR2: SGHRS, YFSETQ. CDR3 size: 16 residues. CDR3 in DNA: TGCGCCAGCAGCTCCGGACAGAAGCTTTTGGCCTACGAGCAGTACTTC. Its translation: CASSSGQKLLAYEQYF.

J is TRBJ1-6 and V is TRBV7-3, with 7 bases matching TRBD1. The length of the CDR3 is 14 residues. J was trimmed by 6 bases and V by 5 bases; bases with no gene match: 4. Looked up from germline, CDR1 is SGHTA and CDR2 is FQGTGA. CDR3 amino acids: CASSPGQSNSPLHF. For the CDR3, the DNA is TGTGCCAGCAGCCCGGGACAGTCTAATTCACCCCTCCACTTT.

This clonotype was picked up many times. The rearrangement uses TRBV7-9 and TRBJ2-1; no firm D call. Germline loops: CDR1 SEHNR, CDR2 FQNEAQ (reference sequence). Trimming cost V 5 bases and J 3 bases, with 17 bases left between them. This CDR3 comprises 16 residues. CDR3 nucleotides: TGTGCCAGCAGCCCCATTGCCAGTAGCTACTACAATGAGCAGTTCTTC. Amino acid sequence: CASSPIASSYYNEQFF.

This sequence joins TRBV27 and TRBJ1-6; TRBD1 is a possible D gene (5 bases). CDR3 length: 15 amino acids. Germline values: CDR1 MNHEY, CDR2 SMNVEV (reference sequence). V lost 0 bases and J lost 4, with 7 bases in between. CDR3 residues: CASSLSGGYNSPLHF. CDR3 in DNA: TGTGCCAGCAGTTTATCTGGGGGTTATAATTCACCCCTCCACTTT.

CDR3 in amino acids: CASNFDRLEAFF. As DNA, the CDR3 is TGCGCCAGCAACTTCGACAGGCTGGAGGCTTTCTTT. The chain couples TRBV5-1 to TRBJ1-1, with D tentatively TRBD1 (6 bases). CDR3 length: 12 amino acids. Deletions cut 6 bases from V and 11 bases from J, with 17 bases between. Germline V gene lookup returns CDR1 SGHRS and CDR2 YFSETQ.

This clonotype appeared a few times. The rearrangement links TRBV6-6 to TRBJ2-5; no clear D gene. CDR3 length: 11 residues. Trimming cost V 1 base and J 11 bases, with 8 bases left between them. CDR1 MNHNY and CDR2 SVGAGI come from the germline V gene (reference sequence). CDR3 sequence (DNA): TGTGCCAGCAGTTACTTGAATGAGCAGTACTTC. Amino acids: CASSYLNEQYF.

As regards this clonotype: The CDR3 does not end in the conserved phenylalanine or tryptophan, so this is likely a read error. V usage is TRBV7-9 and J usage is TRBJ2-1, with D hard to call. This CDR3 is built from 13 residues. Trimming took 3 bases from V and 8 from J, leaving 11 bases between them. From germline, CDR1 is SEHNR and CDR2 FQNEAQ (reference sequence). The CDR3 DNA reads TGTGCCAGCAGCTTGGGTATGTGGGATGAGCAGTTCTTG. Protein sequence: CASSLGMWDEQFL.

The chain couples TRBV3-1 to TRBJ2-7; 7 nucleotides match TRBD2. The trim removed 4 bases at V and 4 bases at J, leaving 10 bases unmatched. The CDR3 has 15 residues. Germline V gives CDR1 LGHDT, CDR2 YNNKEL (reference sequence). Here the CDR3 reads CASSPWGGRRYEQYF. The CDR3 region has the DNA TGTGCCAGCAGCCCATGGGGGGGACGGAGATACGAGCAGTACTTC.